Listed here are 18 T cell receptor beta chains from one sample, sequenced in a study of T cell responses to AZD1222 COVID-19 vaccine. The repertoire was sequenced with immunoSEQ multiplex PCR; TCRdb's copy has only in-frame clones and lacks some. The data hold some 110,000 clones, with 70% to 90% observed a single time. The starting material was peripheral blood, obtained on day 0 of AZD1222 vaccination. The source is an adult in good health.

The chain carries TRBV12-3 or TRBV12-4 and TRBJ1-1, with D tentatively TRBD1 (6 bases). Trimming shortened V by 3 bases and J by 4 bases, and 9 bases separated the two germline ends. This CDR3 is built from 13 residues. The CDR3 sequence is CASSFGRGTEAFF. DNA of the CDR3: TGTGCCAGCAGTTTCGGCAGGGGCACTGAAGCTTTCTTT.

This chain connects TRBV5-4 to TRBJ2-1, with TRBD2 matching over 10 bases. The CDR3 runs to 15 residues. CDR1 SGHNT and CDR2 YYREEE come from the germline V gene (reference sequence). Trimming at V came to 0 bases and at J to 9 bases, leaving 6 bases not matched to a gene. The CDR3 here is CASSLELAGLGEQFF. The CDR3 nucleotides are TGTGCCAGCAGCTTGGAACTAGCGGGATTAGGTGAGCAGTTCTTC.

CDR3 nucleotide sequence: TGTGCCAGCAGCTTGGCAAATGGAGCGGGAGGGAGAGAGACCCAGTACTTC. Its protein is CASSLANGAGGRETQYF. The chain employs TRBV5-5 and TRBJ2-5; 10 nucleotides align to TRBD2. Unmatched junction bases numbered 9, after V lost 0 bases and J lost 4 bases. Per germline, CDR1 SGHKS and CDR2 YYEKEE (reference sequence). This CDR3 contains 17 residues.

The chain has TRBV28 and TRBJ1-6; TRBD1 agrees at 7 bases. CDR3 length: 16 residues. Germline CDR1 MDHEN, CDR2 SYDVKM. V lost 3 bases and J lost 0; bases outside the gene matches: 2. The CDR3 region is CASSFRQGSYNSPLHF. CDR3 bases: TGTGCCAGCAGTTTTAGACAGGGCTCCTATAATTCACCCCTCCACTTT.

V and J are TRBV30 and TRBJ1-5; 9 bases line up with TRBD1. The germline CDR1 and CDR2 sequences are GTSNPN and SVGIG (reference sequence). V was pared by 0 bases and J by 9 bases, with 3 bases of the junction left unmatched. The CDR3 totals 13 residues. For the CDR3, the DNA is TGTGCCTGGAGTGTTGGACAGGGGCCGCCCCAGCATTTT. This codes for CAWSVGQGPPQHF.

In its sample, this clone was seen once. The chain links TRBV18 to TRBJ1-2; possibly TRBD1 for D (6 bases). V lost 2 bases and J 5 bases, leaving 9 bases between the germline ends. The length of the CDR3 is 13 residues. From germline, CDR1 is KGHSH and CDR2 LQKENI. The CDR3 sequence: CASSPEGGYGYTF. The CDR3, as DNA: TGTGCCAGCTCACCAGAGGGGGGGTATGGCTACACCTTC.

This chain connects TRBV6-2 or TRBV6-3 to TRBJ2-1; 15 bases map to TRBD2. Trimming removed 4 bases from V and 6 bases from J; junction bases left unmatched: 1. Per the germline V gene, CDR1 is MNHEY and CDR2 is SVGEGT. The CDR3 loop spans 15 amino acids. CDR3 in amino acids: CASSSGLAGGNEQFF. As DNA, the CDR3 is TGTGCCAGCAGTTCGGGACTAGCGGGAGGCAATGAGCAGTTCTTC.

V is TRBV20-1 and J is TRBJ2-1; the match to TRBD2 covers 13 bases. The germline V gene has CDR1 DFQATT and CDR2 SNEGSKA (reference sequence). Trimming at V came to 3 bases and at J to 8 bases, leaving 7 bases not matched to a gene. The CDR3 consists of 15 residues. The CDR3 DNA sequence: TGCAGTGCTAGTAGGGGACTAGCGGGAAGGCATGAGCAGTTCTTC. Protein sequence: CSASRGLAGRHEQFF.

V is TRBV6-1 and J is TRBJ2-2; D is possibly TRBD1 (6 bases). Germline V gene lookup returns CDR1 MNHNS and CDR2 SASEGT. Trimming took 4 bases from V and 2 from J, leaving 17 bases between them. The CDR3 contains 17 residues. DNA of the CDR3: TGTGCCAGCAGTGCCACCGGGACACGGCTAAACACCGGGGAGCTGTTTTTT. Translating it yields CASSATGTRLNTGELFF.

V is TRBV19 and J is TRBJ2-5; 7 bases agree with TRBD1. Unmatched junction bases numbered 11, after V lost 1 base and J lost 0 bases. The length of the CDR3 is 18 residues. Germline CDR1 and CDR2: LNHDA and SQIVND (reference sequence). The CDR3 DNA follows: TGTGCCAGTAGTATAGGTCCCAGGGGGTCAGCGTACCAAGAGACCCAGTACTTC. This translates into CASSIGPRGSAYQETQYF.

V usage is TRBV18 and J usage is TRBJ1-2, with D hard to call. CDR1 is KGHSH and CDR2 is LQKENI in the germline V gene. V dropped 3 bases and J dropped 0 bases, with 11 bases sitting between them. CDR3 length: 15 amino acids. CDR3 loop: CASSPGTEANYGYTF. CDR3 bases: TGTGCCAGCTCACCGGGTACGGAAGCTAACTATGGCTACACCTTC.

The chain uses TRBV28 and TRBJ1-2; unclear D gene. The ends were cut back, 6 bases at V and 0 bases at J, with 8 bases in the middle. The germline CDR1 and CDR2 sequences are MDHEN and SYDVKM. CDR3 length: 13 residues. CDR3: CASSLGANYGYTF. The DNA of the CDR3 is TGTGCCAGCAGCCTTGGGGCTAACTATGGCTACACCTTC.

The chain uses TRBV7-2 and TRBJ1-5, with TRBD1 as a possible D gene (5 bases). The CDR3 length is 12 residues. Per the germline V gene, CDR1 is SGHTA and CDR2 is FQGNSA. The germline V and J ends were trimmed by 5 bases and 7 bases, with 9 bases remaining between them. CDR3 in amino acids: CASSPPGQPQHF. The CDR3 region has the DNA TGTGCCAGCAGCCCCCCAGGGCAGCCCCAGCATTTT.

The genes are TRBV27 and TRBJ2-5; D is possibly TRBD2 (6 bases). The germline V gene has CDR1 MNHEY and CDR2 SMNVEV (reference sequence). The ends were cut back, 6 bases at V and 5 bases at J, with 16 bases in the middle. The CDR3 consists of 14 residues. CDR3 amino acids: CASSQSVRGETQYF. The CDR3 DNA reads as TGTGCCAGCAGCCAGAGCGTTCGGGGGGAGACCCAGTACTTC.

The rearrangement uses TRBV6-5 and TRBJ1-5; no firm D call. This CDR3 is 14 amino acids long. Trimming cost V 4 bases and J 0 bases, with 7 bases left between them. CDR1 is MNHEY and CDR2 is SVGAGI in the germline V gene. CDR3 loop: CASSSPNSNQPQHF. CDR3 DNA sequence: TGTGCCAGCAGTTCCCCTAATAGCAATCAGCCCCAGCATTTT.

This sequence joins TRBV19 and TRBJ2-7, with D perhaps TRBD1 (5 bases). The germline V gene has CDR1 LNHDA and CDR2 SQIVND (reference sequence). Trimming shortened V by 1 base and J by 3 bases, and 7 bases separated the two germline ends. This CDR3 contains 13 residues. The CDR3 DNA sequence: TGTGCCAGTAGTATAGTGGACAACTACGAGCAGTACTTC. Amino acid sequence: CASSIVDNYEQYF.

This chain connects TRBV9 to TRBJ1-2, with D uncertain. Germline V gives CDR1 SGDLS, CDR2 YYNGEE. This CDR3 region has 13 residues. V lost 0 bases to trimming and J lost 4 bases, with 7 bases between them. The CDR3 sequence: CASSVGGFYGYTF. In DNA form, the CDR3 reads TGTGCCAGCAGCGTAGGAGGATTCTATGGCTACACCTTC.

The chain links TRBV5-1 to TRBJ1-6; D is uncertain. V lost 2 bases, J lost 12 bases, and 12 bases lay in between. The CDR3 runs to 13 residues. Per germline, CDR1 SGHRS and CDR2 YFSETQ. The CDR3 DNA is TGCGCCAGCAGCTTAGCAGAGAAGGGACCCCTCCACTTT. This encodes CASSLAEKGPLHF.